The 17 T cell receptor beta chains below come from one sample, sequenced in a study of blood T cell repertoires in COVID-19. Assay: immunoSEQ multiplex PCR; the TCRdb copy retains only in-frame clones and omits some. The sample lists around 200,000 clones; around 80% were seen once. The source material was peripheral blood. The receptor source for this set is an elderly woman with acute or convalescent COVID-19.

The J gene is TRBJ1-4, the V gene TRBV29-1; 10 positions agree with TRBD1. V lost 3 bases and J lost 8; bases outside the gene matches: 6. The CDR3 has 14 amino acids. The germline V gene encodes CDR1 SQVTM and CDR2 ANQGSEA. The CDR3 nucleotides read TGCAGCGTTGAGACAGGGGGCGCAGGCGAAAAACTGTTTTTT. It is translated as CSVETGGAGEKLFF.

CDR3 DNA: TGCAGCGTTCTGGGGACAGGGCACGAGCAGTACTTC. Its translation is CSVLGTGHEQYF. The chain has TRBV29-1 and TRBJ2-7; 9 bases line up with TRBD1. The CDR3 runs to 12 residues. Germline CDR1 is SQVTM and CDR2 is ANQGSEA. V was clipped by 5 bases and J by 5 bases; unmatched bases: 4.

The V and J genes are TRBV25-1 and TRBJ1-6, with TRBD1 as a possible D gene (5 bases). The length of the CDR3 is 17 residues. V lost 2 bases to trimming and J lost 1 base, with 12 bases between them. Germline CDR1 reads MGHDK; CDR2 reads SYGVNS. The CDR3 DNA follows: TGTGCCAGCAGTGAACCAGGGTGGGCTTCCTATAATTCACCCCTCCACTTT. This codes for CASSEPGWASYNSPLHF.

The chain recombines TRBV11-2 with TRBJ2-7; 9 bases agree with TRBD1. This CDR3 is built from 15 residues. V lost 3 bases and J lost 5; bases outside the gene matches: 8. Germline CDR1 is SGHAT and CDR2 is FQNNGV. This CDR3 is CASSFTGTGQNEQYF. DNA for the CDR3: TGTGCCAGCAGCTTCACCGGGACAGGGCAGAACGAGCAGTACTTC.

This chain joins TRBV14 and TRBJ2-7; 8 nucleotides match TRBD1. Germline V gene data show CDR1 as SGHDN and CDR2 as FVKESK. The CDR3 sequence is 14 residues long. Trimming took 5 bases from V and 3 from J; bases not matched to a gene: 6. The CDR3 reads CASSARQGYYEQYF. The CDR3 DNA sequence: TGTGCCAGCAGCGCCCGACAGGGGTACTACGAGCAGTACTTC.

This clone was detected only a few times. The chain is built from TRBV19 and TRBJ2-2; D unclear. CDR1 and CDR2 from the germline V gene are LNHDA and SQIVND (reference sequence). V was cut by 3 bases and J by 1 base, with 12 bases left in between. This CDR3 region has 16 residues. The CDR3 nucleotides read TGTGCCAGTAGTATCTTCCAGTATCGGAACACCGGGGAGCTGTTTTTT. Its protein is CASSIFQYRNTGELFF.

The chain links TRBV6-4 to TRBJ2-1; 8 bases are shared with TRBD1. Germline CDR1 is MRHNA and CDR2 is SNTAGT. The CDR3 runs to 16 residues. Unmatched junction bases numbered 8, after V lost 4 bases and J lost 3 bases. Here the CDR3 reads CASSARTGLGYNEQFF. For the CDR3, the DNA is TGTGCCAGCAGTGCACGGACAGGGTTAGGCTACAATGAGCAGTTCTTC.

The V call is TRBV9, the J call TRBJ2-3, with D maybe TRBD1 (5 bases). The V gene's germline CDR1 is SGDLS and CDR2 YYNGEE. V lost 4 bases and J lost 3, with 15 bases in between. This CDR3 contains 15 residues. The CDR3 here is CASSLRGSSTDTQYF. CDR3 DNA: TGTGCCAGCAGCCTAAGGGGATCAAGTACAGATACGCAGTATTTT.

V is TRBV4-3 and J is TRBJ1-1; 7 bases agree with TRBD1. Looked up from germline, CDR1 is LGHNA and CDR2 is YSLEER. The CDR3 has 16 residues. Unmatched junction bases numbered 5, after V lost 0 bases and J lost 1 base. The chain's CDR3 is CASSQEIGTENTEAFF. CDR3 bases: TGCGCCAGCAGCCAAGAAATAGGGACAGAGAACACTGAAGCTTTCTTT.

V is TRBV9 and J is TRBJ1-1; D is possibly TRBD1 (6 bases). The CDR3 runs to 15 residues. V lost 4 bases to trimming and J lost 0 bases, with 13 bases between them. Germline-derived CDR1 and CDR2 are SGDLS and YYNGEE. As DNA, the CDR3 is TGTGCCAGCAGCCCATCGGGACACCTGAACACTGAAGCTTTCTTT. It encodes CASSPSGHLNTEAFF.

The sample holds a few counts of this clone. CDR3 nucleotides: TGCAGCGTTGAGCAGGGGAACACTGAAGCTTTCTTT. It codes for CSVEQGNTEAFF. The chain is built from TRBV29-1 and TRBJ1-1; D is perhaps TRBD1 (5 bases). The germline gives CDR1 SQVTM, CDR2 ANQGSEA. V lost 3 bases to trimming and J lost 1 base, with 6 bases between them. This CDR3 is 12 amino acids long.

This clone was counted once. This chain joins TRBV6-2 or TRBV6-3 and TRBJ1-5; 8 nucleotides align to TRBD1. With 0 bases clipped from V and 6 bases from J, the junction kept 7 bases outside the gene matches. CDR1 is MNHEY, CDR2 SVGEGT, per germline. This CDR3 is 16 amino acids long. CDR3 DNA sequence: TGTGCCAGCAGTTACTCCCCCGGGACAGGTACTCAGCCCCAGCATTTT. It yields the protein CASSYSPGTGTQPQHF.

The DNA for the CDR3 is TGTGCCAGCAGTACAACCGGGACAGGACCTTTCTTT. Residues: CASSTTGTGPFF. The chain couples TRBV6-5 to TRBJ1-1; 8 bases map to TRBD1. V gave up 5 bases and J gave up 12 bases; unmatched junction bases: 8. CDR1 and CDR2 (germline): MNHEY, SVGAGI. CDR3 size: 12 residues.

The rearrangement links TRBV6-5 to TRBJ2-3; no definite D call. Germline V lookup: CDR1 MNHEY, CDR2 SVGAGI. V shed 8 bases and J shed 5 bases, with 20 bases lying between them. This CDR3 has 15 residues. CDR3 DNA sequence: TGTGCCAGCTCAACGGTCGCTGCGGCGAAAGATACGCAGTATTTT. Its protein is CASSTVAAAKDTQYF.

The table lists this clone with a few counts. The V gene is TRBV4-1, the J gene TRBJ1-2, with TRBD1 identical over 7 bases. Germline-derived CDR1 and CDR2 are MGHRA and YSYEKL. The CDR3 has 16 residues. Trimming cost V 2 bases and J 3 bases; bases outside gene matches: 9. The CDR3 reads CASSQPRQGGDYGYTF. DNA for the CDR3: TGCGCCAGCAGCCAACCCCGACAGGGAGGCGACTATGGCTACACCTTC.

The gene calls are TRBV27 and TRBJ1-5; 8 bases are shared with TRBD1. Germline CDR1 and CDR2: MNHEY and SMNVEV (reference sequence). The ends lost 5 bases at V and 2 bases at J; junction bases unmatched: 8. The CDR3 length is 16 residues. CDR3 nucleotides: TGTGCCAGCAGTCCACGACAGGGGCTTGGCAATCAGCCCCAGCATTTT. It specifies CASSPRQGLGNQPQHF.

In nucleotides, the CDR3 is TGTGCCAGCAGCCGACAGCATAACTATGGCTACACCTTC. Translating gives CASSRQHNYGYTF. V gene TRBV5-5 combines with J gene TRBJ1-2, with TRBD1 as a possible D gene (5 bases). Germline lookup yields CDR1 SGHKS and CDR2 YYEKEE (reference sequence). The CDR3 is 13 residues long. The germline V and J ends were trimmed by 4 bases and 1 base, with 8 bases remaining between them. Looking up the rest from reference TRBV5-5 and TRBJ1-2 gives the full variable domain: DAGVTQSPTHLIKTRGQQVTLRCSPISGHKSVSWYQQVLGQGPQFIFQYYEKEERGRGNFPDRFSARQFPNYSSELNVNALLLGDSALYLCASSRQHNYGYTFGSGTRLTVV.